The clone carrying this T cell receptor beta chain occurred once. The assay was immunoSEQ multiplex PCR, and TCRdb's table has in-frame clones only and misses some. Here the sample spans about 250,000 clones, around 82% being singletons. This specimen belongs to a study of blood T cell repertoires in COVID-19. Overall study: Spain, Italy and the United States supplied samples that represented acute and convalescent COVID-19.

Participants spanned ages about 18 to 100 years and resided in fewer than 30 US areas. No more than 2 weeks before study entry, exposed participants had met a case of COVID-19. The sequenced sample consisted of PBMCs or T cells enriched from blood (not recorded which). The source is a woman between 35 and 50 years old who had been exposed to COVID-19.

CDR3 sequence reads: CASSEQRTYGYTF. The CDR3 DNA follows: TGTGCCAGTAGTGAACAGAGAACCTATGGCTACACCTTC. This chain joins TRBV19 and TRBJ1-2; D unclear. V was cut by 5 bases and J by 4 bases, with 11 bases left in between. The length of the CDR3 is 13 residues. CDR1 and CDR2 (germline): LNHDA, SQIVND (reference sequence).